The sequence of this TCR beta chain was determined in a study of cytomegalovirus exposure and HLA in healthy donors. The table lists this clone with a few counts. Its antigen is not known. Both 60 Vbeta primers and 13 Jbeta primers went into the PCR. Here immunoSEQ multiplex PCR was the method, and the copy in TCRdb shows in-frame clones only, minus some. The data hold over 80,000 clones, with over 60% observed a single time. Findings and caveats of the study: Several top significant clusters appeared, in a later analysis, to be linked to common viral pathogens.

Trimming cost V 6 bases and J 1 base, with 15 bases left between them. Germline V gene data show CDR1 as ENHRY and CDR2 as SYGVKD. The CDR3 length is 15 residues. The TCR comes from a man aged 60 to 69 in good health and CMV-seropositive. The chain couples TRBV10-3 to TRBJ2-5, with D perhaps matching TRBD2 (7 bases). Sequenced input: PBMCs. CDR3 region: CAIRGGLTVQETQYF. The CDR3 DNA sequence: TGTGCCATCAGGGGGGGGCTTACGGTCCAAGAGACCCAGTACTTC.